What follows describes a single T cell receptor (beta chain). Trimming removed 4 bases from V and 0 bases from J, with 13 bases in between. In germline, CDR1 is LGHNA, CDR2 YSLEER. The CDR3 loop spans 16 amino acids. This entry belongs to a study of blood T cell repertoires in COVID-19. Whole-study context: Samples representing acute and convalescent COVID-19 were sourced from the United States, Italy and Spain.

How the authors handled the data: Reference gene primer amplification yielded estimated nucleated cell counts. Profiling relied on immunoSEQ multiplex PCR, and the TCRdb table lists in-frame clones only, not all of them. That table supplies the V and J calls and clone size; D and trimming were determined from the DNA. The table lists 150,000 to 200,000 clones, around 82% of them singletons. The clonotype originates from an older woman who had recovered from COVID-19. The rearrangement links TRBV4-3 to TRBJ2-1, with a possible D match to TRBD2 (6 bases). The sequenced material came from peripheral blood. Here the CDR3 reads CASSRGTWSSYNEQFF. CDR3 sequence (DNA): TGCGCCAGCAGCCGCGGGACTTGGAGCTCCTACAATGAGCAGTTCTTC.